These 8 T cell receptor beta chains were sequenced from one sample in a study of blood T cell repertoires in COVID-19. Clones were read by immunoSEQ multiplex PCR, and TCRdb kept only the in-frame ones, dropping some. The data hold 400,000 or so clones, with about 90% observed a single time. The sequenced sample was PBMCs or T cells enriched from blood (not recorded which). The receptors stem from a man between 18 and 35 years old who had recovered from COVID-19.

The rearrangement joins TRBV3-1 (or the pseudogene TRBV3-2) to TRBJ2-7; the D gene is possibly TRBD1 (6 bases). The V gene's germline CDR1 is LGHDT and CDR2 YNNKEL (reference sequence). Trimming removed 3 bases from V and 0 bases from J, with 15 bases in between. The CDR3 length is 16 residues. Here the CDR3 reads CASSHRRQVSSYEQYF. The CDR3 bases are TGTGCCAGCAGCCATCGTAGACAGGTCAGCTCCTACGAGCAGTACTTC.

This chain links TRBV27 with TRBJ2-1; D perhaps matches TRBD2 (5 bases). The CDR3 covers 16 residues. The V and J ends lost 3 bases and 0 bases respectively, with 12 bases between them. Germline loops: CDR1 MNHEY, CDR2 SMNVEV (reference sequence). In DNA, the CDR3 is TGTGCCAGCAGTTTTTTAGCGACCATCTCCTACAATGAGCAGTTCTTC. This gives the protein CASSFLATISYNEQFF.

The chain is built from TRBV28 and TRBJ2-1; weak D call: TRBD2 (6 bases). This CDR3 is built from 17 residues. The V end lost 6 bases, the J end lost 0 bases, and 18 bases lay between the germline ends. Looked up from germline, CDR1 is MDHEN and CDR2 is SYDVKM. The CDR3 coding sequence is TGTGCCAGCAGCTCCGAAGAGGCGGGGAGCTCCTACAATGAGCAGTTCTTC. It is translated as CASSSEEAGSSYNEQFF. Variable domain in full (rest from reference TRBV28 and TRBJ2-1): DVKVTQSSRYLVKRTGEKVFLECVQDMDHENMFWYRQDPGLGLRLIYFSYDVKMKEKGDIPEGYSVSREKKERFSLILESASTNQTSMYLCASSSEEAGSSYNEQFFGPGTRLTVL.

The chain combines TRBV5-5 with TRBJ2-1; 10 positions match TRBD2. V lost 4 bases and J lost 7; bases outside the gene matches: 11. This CDR3 is built from 16 residues. CDR1 is SGHKS and CDR2 is YYEKEE in the germline V gene (reference sequence). The CDR3 DNA reads as TGTGCCAGCAGCCCCAGGACTAGCGGTAATAGAAATGAGCAGTTCTTC. Translated: CASSPRTSGNRNEQFF. Combining the CDR3 with reference TRBV5-5 and TRBJ2-1 gives the whole variable domain DAGVTQSPTHLIKTRGQQVTLRCSPISGHKSVSWYQQVLGQGPQFIFQYYEKEERGRGNFPDRFSARQFPNYSSELNVNALLLGDSALYLCASSPRTSGNRNEQFFGPGTRLTVL.

This rearrangement joins TRBV9 to TRBJ1-6; D is possibly TRBD1 (6 bases). This CDR3 comprises 14 residues. Germline V gene lookup returns CDR1 SGDLS and CDR2 YYNGEE. The germline V and J ends were trimmed by 0 bases and 10 bases, with 11 bases remaining between them. The CDR3 region is CASSVGYRDSPLHF. CDR3 nucleotide sequence: TGTGCCAGCAGCGTAGGTTACAGGGACTCACCCCTCCACTTT.

J is TRBJ1-2 and V is TRBV12-3 or TRBV12-4; D remains unclear. CDR3 size: 13 residues. V was pared by 3 bases and J by 4 bases, with 9 bases between. The CDR3 spells CASSFGEAYGYTF. CDR3 bases: TGTGCCAGCAGTTTTGGGGAGGCCTATGGCTACACCTTC.

This clone was detected only once. J is TRBJ2-1 and V is TRBV24-1; D not resolved. V lost 4 bases, J lost 10 bases, and 7 bases lay in between. This CDR3 contains 11 residues. In germline, CDR1 is KGHDR, CDR2 SFDVKD. The chain's CDR3 is CATSEGLEQFF. The CDR3 DNA reads TGTGCCACCAGTGAGGGCCTAGAGCAGTTCTTC.

V and J are TRBV14 and TRBJ1-3; TRBD1 might be the D (6 bases). The V end was cut by 4 bases, the J end by 5 bases, with 15 bases between. The length of the CDR3 is 15 residues. CDR1 is SGHDN and CDR2 is FVKESK in the germline V gene. The CDR3 here is CASSPLWTARNTIYF. In DNA form, the CDR3 reads TGTGCCAGCAGCCCGTTATGGACAGCCAGAAACACCATATATTTT. The variable domain in full, with the rest retrieved from reference TRBV14 and TRBJ1-3, is EAGVTQFPSHSVIEKGQTVTLRCDPISGHDNLYWYRRVMGKEIKFLLHFVKESKQDESGMPNNRFLAERTGGTYSTLKVQPAELEDSGVYFCASSPLWTARNTIYFGEGSWLTVV.